The source of this T cell receptor (beta chain) is a study of T cells expressing NK-cell markers (TCRdb year 2020). Describing the broader study: TCR beta-chain repertoires were profiled in sorted CD3+CD56+NKG2C+, CD3+CD56+NKG2C- and CD3+CD56-NKG2C+ T-cell subsets from roughly eight donors. Of the eight sequenced donors, seven were found to be HCMV-seropositive and one was found to be HCMV-seronegative. The libraries were sequenced on Illumina HiSeq 2000/2500, MiSeq or NextSeq, producing 2 x 150 bp reads. Randomly selected healthy volunteers, three men and five women, were used as the eight sequenced donors. Overall results and qualifications from the work: Those dominant clonotypes were again the most abundant among CD3+CD56-NKG2C+ cells in four donors, at about 28.3-65%. For roughly six donors, the dominant CD3+CD56+NKG2C+ clonotypes were among the top 10 CD8+ clonotypes and accounted for roughly 1.0-7.5% of CD8+ T cells. Whether the expanded NKG2C-expressing T cell clones were specific for HCMV antigens was left unclear.

Instrument used: Illumina HiSeq 2000. TCR beta cDNA libraries were made by 5'RACE template switching that added a universal primer site and unique molecular identifiers. Synthesis of cDNA was primed from the TCR beta constant segment and was followed by two consecutive PCR amplification steps. The authors' pipeline ran thus. MIGEC was used to demultiplex reads and group the reads by UMI, and MiTCR was used to assemble and quantify clonotypes. To exclude erroneous sequences, only TCR cDNA sequences supported by at least two reads were retained. The tcR package was used for downstream repertoire analysis, and clonotypes were matched across fractions by CDR3 nucleotide sequence plus V segment. Antigen specificity was annotated against VDJdb with VDJmatch, allowing one amino acid substitution in CDR3. TCRdb reprocessed the reads into one record per CDR3 protein sequence, lacking DNA. The V and J calls here are based on TCRdb, not the publication. The sample has more than 90,000 distinct CDR3 sequences on record. About 18% of the sample lies in the top ten.

To determine HCMV serostatus, a commercial ELISA kit was used to detect HCMV-specific IgG in serum. Ficoll density gradient centrifugation was used to isolate peripheral blood mononuclear cells from blood. As regards this clonotype: Its antigen is not yet known.

Counted from cysteine to phenylalanine, this CDR3 has 15 amino acids. Nucleotide data are not available. CDR1 and CDR2, per the germline V gene (reference sequence), are MNHEY and SMNVEV. The sequencing sample was made of blood T cells: a sorted CD56 or NKG2C T cell subset, CD4+ or CD8+ T cells, or bulk PBMC T cells (not recorded which). The sequence was obtained from a woman aged 18-70 years in good health. The sequence is built from TRBV27 and TRBJ2-5; the D gene TCRdb calls, TRBD2, cannot be checked with no DNA. CDR3 reads: CASRGTSGSAETQYF.